Given below is one T cell receptor (beta chain) in context. The source of the sample is a study of blood T cell repertoires in COVID-19. Original processing notes: Reference gene primer amplification in the assay estimated nucleated cell counts. Data came from immunoSEQ multiplex PCR; TCRdb stores just in-frame clones and leaves some out. That table is the source of V, J and clone size, and D and trimming were worked out from the DNA. The repertoire holds 30,000 to 35,000 clones, roughly 85% seen once, with more than 12% in the top ten. The clonotype comes from a human donor with acute or convalescent COVID-19. The donor label of this sample is uncertain. Sequencing was carried out using peripheral blood.

This CDR3 is CASSVVGGQPQHF. In DNA, the CDR3 is TGTGCCAGCAGTGTGGTAGGGGGTCAGCCCCAGCATTTT. This sequence joins TRBV2 and TRBJ1-5, with TRBD1 as a possible D gene (6 bases). The CDR3 has 13 residues. Trimming removed 4 bases from V and 6 bases from J, with 10 bases in between. Per the germline V gene, CDR1 is SNHLY and CDR2 is FYNNEI.